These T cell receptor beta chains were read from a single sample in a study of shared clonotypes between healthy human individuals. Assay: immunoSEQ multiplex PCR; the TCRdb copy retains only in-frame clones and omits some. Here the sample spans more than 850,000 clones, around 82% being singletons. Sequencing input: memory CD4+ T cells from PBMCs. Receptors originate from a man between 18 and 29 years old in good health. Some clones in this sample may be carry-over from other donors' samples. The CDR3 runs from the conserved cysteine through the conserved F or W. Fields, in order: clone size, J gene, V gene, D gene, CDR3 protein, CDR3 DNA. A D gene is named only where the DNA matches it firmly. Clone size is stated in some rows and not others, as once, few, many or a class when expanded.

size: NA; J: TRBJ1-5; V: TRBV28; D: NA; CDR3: CASSFLINQPQHF; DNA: TGTGCCAGCAGTTTTCTAATTAATCAGCCCCAGCATTTT
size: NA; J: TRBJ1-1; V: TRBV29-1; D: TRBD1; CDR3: CSADRGRTEAFF; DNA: TGCAGCGCGGACAGGGGAAGAACTGAAGCTTTCTTT
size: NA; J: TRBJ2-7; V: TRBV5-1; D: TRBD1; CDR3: CASSLGTDGPQAF; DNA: TGCGCCAGCAGCTTAGGGACAGATGGCCCTCAGGCCTTC
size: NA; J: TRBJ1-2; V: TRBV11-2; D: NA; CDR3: CASRQIRVPYGYTF; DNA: TGTGCCAGCAGACAAATCAGGGTGCCCTATGGCTACACCTTC
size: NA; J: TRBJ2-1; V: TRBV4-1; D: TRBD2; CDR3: CASSQVFNGAGGEQFF; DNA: TGCGCCAGCAGCCAAGTTTTTAATGGAGCGGGAGGTGAGCAGTTCTTC
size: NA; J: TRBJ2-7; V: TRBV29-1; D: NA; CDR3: CSVVDNTYEQYF; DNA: TGCAGCGTCGTGGATAACACCTACGAGCAGTACTTC
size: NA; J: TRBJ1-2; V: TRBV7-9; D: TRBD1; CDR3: CASSLVGARGRSGYGYTF; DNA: TGTGCCAGCAGCTTAGTGGGGGCCAGGGGGCGAAGTGGCTATGGCTACACCTTC
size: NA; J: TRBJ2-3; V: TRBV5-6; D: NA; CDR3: CASSLAQTSTDTQYF; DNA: TGTGCCAGCAGCTTGGCACAGACTAGCACAGATACGCAGTATTTT
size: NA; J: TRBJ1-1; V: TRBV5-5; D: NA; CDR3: CASSYYDRPDTEAFF; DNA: TGTGCCAGCAGCTATTATGACAGACCCGACACTGAAGCTTTCTTT
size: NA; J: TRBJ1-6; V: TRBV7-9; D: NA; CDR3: CASSLASGVNSPLHF; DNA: TGTGCCAGCAGCTTAGCCTCAGGGGTCAATTCACCCCTCCACTTT
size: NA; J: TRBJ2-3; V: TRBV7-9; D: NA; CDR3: CASSLGPTPPQDTQYF; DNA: TGTGCCAGCAGCTTAGGCCCTACTCCACCACAGGATACGCAGTATTTT
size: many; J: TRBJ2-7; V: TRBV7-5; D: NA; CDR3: CVRSAQGEGASEQYF; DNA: TGTGTCAGAAGCGCTCAAGGAGAGGGGGCTAGCGAGCAGTACTTC
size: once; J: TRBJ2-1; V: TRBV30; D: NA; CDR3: CAWLPGQKSSYNEQFF; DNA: TGTGCCTGGTTACCCGGACAGAAATCCTCCTACAATGAGCAGTTCTTC
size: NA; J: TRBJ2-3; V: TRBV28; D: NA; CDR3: CASRVSDTQYF; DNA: TGTGCCAGCAGGGTTTCGGATACGCAGTATTTT
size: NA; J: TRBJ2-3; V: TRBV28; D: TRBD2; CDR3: CASSFSLAGGTDTQYF; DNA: TGTGCCAGCAGTTTCAGCCTAGCGGGAGGGACGGATACGCAGTATTTT
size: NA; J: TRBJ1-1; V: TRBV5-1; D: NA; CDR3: CASSLRGGTEAFF; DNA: TGCGCCAGCAGCTTGAGAGGGGGCACTGAAGCTTTCTTT
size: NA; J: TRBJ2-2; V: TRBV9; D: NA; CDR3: CASSTRPNTGELFF; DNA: TGTGCCAGCAGCACCCGGCCCAACACCGGGGAGCTGTTTTTT
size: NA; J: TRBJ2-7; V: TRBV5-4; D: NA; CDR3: CASSLDSLAYEQYF; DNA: TGTGCCAGCAGCTTGGATTCACTAGCCTACGAGCAGTACTTC
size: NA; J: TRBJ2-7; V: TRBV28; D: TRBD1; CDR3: CASRVSRGQRVEQYF; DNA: TGTGCCAGCAGAGTCTCCAGGGGGCAGAGGGTCGAGCAGTACTTC
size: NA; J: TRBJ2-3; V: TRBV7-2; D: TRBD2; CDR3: CASSLGLAGVRGEYF; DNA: TGTGCCAGCAGCCTCGGACTAGCGGGAGTCCGCGGGGAGTATTTT
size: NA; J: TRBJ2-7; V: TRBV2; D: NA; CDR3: CASRMTAYEQYF; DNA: TGTGCCAGCAGGATGACAGCCTACGAGCAGTACTTC
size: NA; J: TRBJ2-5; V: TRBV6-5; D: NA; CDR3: CASSYSMTQQETQYF; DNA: TGTGCCAGCAGTTACTCGATGACACAACAAGAGACCCAGTACTTC
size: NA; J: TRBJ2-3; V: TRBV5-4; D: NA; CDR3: CASSERTDTQYF; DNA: TGTGCCAGCAGCGAGAGGACAGATACGCAGTATTTT
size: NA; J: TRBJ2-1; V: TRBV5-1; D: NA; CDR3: CASSFGSDYNEQFF; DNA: TGCGCCAGCAGCTTTGGCAGTGACTACAATGAGCAGTTCTTC
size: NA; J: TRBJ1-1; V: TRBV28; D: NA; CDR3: CASPKSLSNTEAFF; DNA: TGTGCCAGCCCGAAGAGCCTATCTAACACTGAAGCTTTCTTT
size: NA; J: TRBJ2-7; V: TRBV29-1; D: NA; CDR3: CSVEGQGRSEQYF; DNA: TGCAGCGTTGAAGGGCAGGGCCGCTCCGAGCAGTACTTC
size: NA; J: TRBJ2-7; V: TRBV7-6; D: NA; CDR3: CASSFVGDKAYEQYF; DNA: TGTGCCAGCAGCTTTGTTGGGGACAAAGCCTACGAGCAGTACTTC
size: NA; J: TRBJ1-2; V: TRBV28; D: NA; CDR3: CASSVHYGYTF; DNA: TGTGCCAGCAGCGTCCACTATGGCTACACCTTC
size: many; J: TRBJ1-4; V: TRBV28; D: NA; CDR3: CASSTPGLVNEKLFF; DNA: TGTGCCAGCAGTACCCCAGGGTTGGTTAATGAAAAACTGTTTTTT
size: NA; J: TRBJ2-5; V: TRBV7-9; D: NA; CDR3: CASSTAGTGDQETQYF; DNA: TGTGCCAGCAGCACGGCCGGGACTGGGGACCAAGAGACCCAGTACTTC
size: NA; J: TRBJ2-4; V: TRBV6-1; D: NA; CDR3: CASKGVNEGIQYF; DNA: TGTGCCAGCAAAGGAGTTAACGAGGGCATTCAGTACTTC
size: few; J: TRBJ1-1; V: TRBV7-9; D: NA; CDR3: CASSFSANTEAFF; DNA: TGTGCCAGCAGCTTTTCAGCGAACACTGAAGCTTTCTTT
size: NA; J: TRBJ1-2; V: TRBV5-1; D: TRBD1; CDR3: CASSWDRTTYGYTF; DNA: TGCGCCAGCAGCTGGGACAGAACCACCTATGGCTACACCTTC
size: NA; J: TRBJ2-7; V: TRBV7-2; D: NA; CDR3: CASSLGTQYEQYF; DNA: TGTGCCAGCAGCCTTGGGACGCAATACGAGCAGTACTTC
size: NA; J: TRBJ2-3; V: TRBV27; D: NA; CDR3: CASTLRGTDTQYF; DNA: TGTGCCAGCACCCTACGAGGCACAGATACGCAGTATTTT
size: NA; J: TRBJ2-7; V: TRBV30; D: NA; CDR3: CAWRARRGEQYF; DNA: TGTGCCTGGAGGGCCCGCCGGGGGGAGCAGTACTTC
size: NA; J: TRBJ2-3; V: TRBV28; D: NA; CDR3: CVDRNTDTQYF; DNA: TGTGTGGACAGAAACACAGATACGCAGTATTTT
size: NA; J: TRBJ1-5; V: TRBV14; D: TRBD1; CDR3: CASSQGTGGNQPQHF; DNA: TGTGCCAGCAGCCAAGGGACAGGGGGAAATCAGCCCCAGCATTTT
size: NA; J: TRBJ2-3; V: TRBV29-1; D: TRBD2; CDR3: CSVTGTSGRSADTQYF; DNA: TGCAGCGTCACAGGGACTAGCGGGAGGAGCGCAGATACGCAGTATTTT
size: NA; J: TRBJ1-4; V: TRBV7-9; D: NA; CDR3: CASSLVGTKNEKLFF; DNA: TGTGCCAGCAGCTTAGTAGGGACGAAGAATGAAAAACTGTTTTTT
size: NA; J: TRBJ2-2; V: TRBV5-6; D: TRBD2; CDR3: CASSFRLAGASNTGELFF; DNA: TGTGCCAGCAGCTTTCGACTAGCGGGAGCTTCGAACACCGGGGAGCTGTTTTTT
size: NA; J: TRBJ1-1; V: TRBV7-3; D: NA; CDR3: CASSPLGSNTEAFF; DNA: TGTGCCAGCAGCCCGTTAGGGTCGAACACTGAAGCTTTCTTT
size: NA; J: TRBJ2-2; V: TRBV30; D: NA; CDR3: CAWIGGAGNTGELFF; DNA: TGTGCCTGGATCGGAGGAGCGGGGAACACCGGGGAGCTGTTTTTT
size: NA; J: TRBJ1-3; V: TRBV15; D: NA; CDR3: CATSRGLSGNTIYF; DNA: TGTGCCACCAGCAGAGGTTTATCTGGAAACACCATATATTTT
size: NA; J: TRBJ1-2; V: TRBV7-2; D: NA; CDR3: CASSAGQGLGYGYTF; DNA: TGTGCCAGCAGCGCCGGCCAGGGCCTGGGATATGGCTACACCTTC
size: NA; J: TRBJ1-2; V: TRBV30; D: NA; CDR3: CAWSSTGPSDF; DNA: TGTGCCTGGAGTTCAACAGGGCCATCTGACTTC
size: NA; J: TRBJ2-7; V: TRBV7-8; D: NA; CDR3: CASSPSGTAYEQYF; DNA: TGTGCCAGCAGCCCCTCCGGGACCGCTTACGAGCAGTACTTC
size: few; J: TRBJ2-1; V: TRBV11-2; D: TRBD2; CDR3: CASGKTSLGNEQFF; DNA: TGTGCCAGCGGAAAGACTAGCCTAGGGAATGAGCAGTTCTTC